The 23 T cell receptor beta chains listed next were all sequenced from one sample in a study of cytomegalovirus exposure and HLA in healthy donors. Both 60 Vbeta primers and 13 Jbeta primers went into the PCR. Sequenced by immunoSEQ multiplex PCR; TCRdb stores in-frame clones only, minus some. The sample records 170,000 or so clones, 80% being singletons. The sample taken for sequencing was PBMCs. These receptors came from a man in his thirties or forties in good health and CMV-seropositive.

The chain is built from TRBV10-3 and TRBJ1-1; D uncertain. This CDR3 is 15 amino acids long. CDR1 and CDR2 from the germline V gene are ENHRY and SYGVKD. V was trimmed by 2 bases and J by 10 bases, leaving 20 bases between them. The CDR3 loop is CAISEEGDPARGAFF. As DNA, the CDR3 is TGTGCCATCAGTGAGGAAGGCGACCCCGCCCGAGGAGCTTTCTTT.

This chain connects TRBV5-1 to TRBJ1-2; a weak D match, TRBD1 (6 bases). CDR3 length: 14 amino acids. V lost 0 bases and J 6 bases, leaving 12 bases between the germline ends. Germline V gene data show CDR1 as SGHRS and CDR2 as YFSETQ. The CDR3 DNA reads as TGCGCCAGCAGCTTGGAGGCAGGGGCGGATGGCTACACCTTC. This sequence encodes CASSLEAGADGYTF.

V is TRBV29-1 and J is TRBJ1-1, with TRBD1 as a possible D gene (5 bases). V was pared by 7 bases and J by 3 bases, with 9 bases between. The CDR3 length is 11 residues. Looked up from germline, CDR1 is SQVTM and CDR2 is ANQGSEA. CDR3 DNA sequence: TGCAGCGCCCAGGGTTACACTGAAGCTTTCTTT. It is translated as CSAQGYTEAFF.

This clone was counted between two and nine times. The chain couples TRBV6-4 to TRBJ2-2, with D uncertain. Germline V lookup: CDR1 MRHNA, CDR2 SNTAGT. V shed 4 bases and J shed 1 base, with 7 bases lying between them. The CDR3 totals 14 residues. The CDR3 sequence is CASSVSGNTGELFF. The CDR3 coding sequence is TGTGCCAGCAGTGTATCGGGGAACACCGGGGAGCTGTTTTTT.

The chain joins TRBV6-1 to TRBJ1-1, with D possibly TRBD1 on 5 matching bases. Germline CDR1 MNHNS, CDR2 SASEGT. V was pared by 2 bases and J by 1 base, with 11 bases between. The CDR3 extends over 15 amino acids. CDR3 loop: CASSELDIRNTEAFF. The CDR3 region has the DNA TGTGCCAGCAGTGAATTGGACATACGGAACACTGAAGCTTTCTTT.

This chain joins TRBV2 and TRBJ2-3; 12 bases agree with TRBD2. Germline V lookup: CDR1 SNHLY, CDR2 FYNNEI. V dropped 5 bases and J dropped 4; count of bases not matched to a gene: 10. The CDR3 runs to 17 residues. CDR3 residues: CASSPPTPSGGADTQYF. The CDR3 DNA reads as TGTGCCAGCAGTCCCCCTACTCCTAGCGGGGGGGCAGATACGCAGTATTTT.

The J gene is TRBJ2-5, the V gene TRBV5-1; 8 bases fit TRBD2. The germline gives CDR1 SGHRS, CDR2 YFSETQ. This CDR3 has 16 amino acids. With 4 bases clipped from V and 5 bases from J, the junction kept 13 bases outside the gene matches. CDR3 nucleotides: TGCGCCAGCAGCCCGACGTCTAGCGGCGGGGGGGAGACCCAGTACTTC. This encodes CASSPTSSGGGETQYF.

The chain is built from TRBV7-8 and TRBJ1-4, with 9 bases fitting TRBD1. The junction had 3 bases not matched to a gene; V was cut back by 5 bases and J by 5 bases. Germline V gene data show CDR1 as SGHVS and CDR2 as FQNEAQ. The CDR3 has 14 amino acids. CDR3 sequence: CASSPDRGNEKLFF. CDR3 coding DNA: TGTGCCAGCAGCCCGGACAGGGGAAATGAAAAACTGTTTTTT.

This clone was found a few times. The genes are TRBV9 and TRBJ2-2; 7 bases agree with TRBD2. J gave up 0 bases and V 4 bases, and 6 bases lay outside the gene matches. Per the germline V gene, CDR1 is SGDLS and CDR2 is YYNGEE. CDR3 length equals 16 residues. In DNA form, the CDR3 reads TGTGCCAGCAGCTCGGGGACTATTTCGAACACCGGGGAGCTGTTTTTT. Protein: CASSSGTISNTGELFF. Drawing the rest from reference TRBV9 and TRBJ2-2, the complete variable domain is DSGVTQTPKHLITATGQRVTLRCSPRSGDLSVYWYQQSLDQGLQFLIQYYNGEERAKGNILERFSAQQFPDLHSELNLSSLELGDSALYFCASSSGTISNTGELFFGEGSRLTVL.

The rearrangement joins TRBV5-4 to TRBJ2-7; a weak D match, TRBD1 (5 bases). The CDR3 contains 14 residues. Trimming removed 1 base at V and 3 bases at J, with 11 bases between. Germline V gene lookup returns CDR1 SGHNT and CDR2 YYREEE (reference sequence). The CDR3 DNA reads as TGTGCCAGCAGCTTGCCAGGGCTTGACTACGAGCAGTACTTC. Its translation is CASSLPGLDYEQYF.

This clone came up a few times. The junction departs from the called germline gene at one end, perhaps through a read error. CDR3 residues: CSSSLITGEKLFF. CDR3 in DNA: TGTTCCAGCAGCCTTATAACAGGTGAAAAACTGTTTTTT. V usage is TRBV7-9 and J usage is TRBJ1-4, with D perhaps TRBD1 (5 bases). CDR1 and CDR2 from the germline V gene are SEHNR and FQNEAQ (reference sequence). The CDR3 is 13 residues long.

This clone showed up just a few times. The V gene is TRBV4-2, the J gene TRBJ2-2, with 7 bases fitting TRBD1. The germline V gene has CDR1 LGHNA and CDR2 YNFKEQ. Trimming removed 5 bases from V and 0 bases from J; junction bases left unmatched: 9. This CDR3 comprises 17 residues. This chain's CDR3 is CASSLGSGTANTGELFF. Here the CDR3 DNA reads TGTGCCAGCAGCTTGGGCTCCGGGACAGCGAACACCGGGGAGCTGTTTTTT.

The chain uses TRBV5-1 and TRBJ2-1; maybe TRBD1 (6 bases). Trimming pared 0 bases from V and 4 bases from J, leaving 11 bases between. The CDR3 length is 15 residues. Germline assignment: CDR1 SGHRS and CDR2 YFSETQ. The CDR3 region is CASSLERTAYNEQFF. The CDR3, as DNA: TGCGCCAGCAGCTTGGAACGGACAGCGTACAATGAGCAGTTCTTC.

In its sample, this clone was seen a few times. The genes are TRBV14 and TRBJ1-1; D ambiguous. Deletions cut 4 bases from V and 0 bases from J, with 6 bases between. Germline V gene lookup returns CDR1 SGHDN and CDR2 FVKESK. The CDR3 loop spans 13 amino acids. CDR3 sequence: CASSLHLNTEAFF. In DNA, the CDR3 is TGTGCCAGCAGCCTTCATCTGAACACTGAAGCTTTCTTT.

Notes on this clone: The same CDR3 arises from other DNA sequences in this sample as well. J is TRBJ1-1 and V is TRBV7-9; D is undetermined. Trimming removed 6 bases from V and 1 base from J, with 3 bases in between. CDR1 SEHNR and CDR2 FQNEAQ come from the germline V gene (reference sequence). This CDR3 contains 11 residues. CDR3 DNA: TGTGCCAGCAGGAGGAACACTGAAGCTTTCTTT. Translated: CASRRNTEAFF.

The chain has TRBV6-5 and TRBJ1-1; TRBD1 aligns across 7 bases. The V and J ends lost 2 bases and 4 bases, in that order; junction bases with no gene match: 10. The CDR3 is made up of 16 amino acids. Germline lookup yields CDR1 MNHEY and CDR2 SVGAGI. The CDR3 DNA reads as TGTGCCAGCAGTTACACTAGACAGGGAAGCATCACTGAAGCTTTCTTT. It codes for CASSYTRQGSITEAFF.

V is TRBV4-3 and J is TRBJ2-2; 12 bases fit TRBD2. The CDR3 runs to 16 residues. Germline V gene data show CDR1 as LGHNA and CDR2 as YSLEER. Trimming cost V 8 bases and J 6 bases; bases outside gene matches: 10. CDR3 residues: CASGGLAGGSAGELFF. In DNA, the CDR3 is TGCGCCAGCGGCGGGCTAGCGGGGGGGTCGGCCGGGGAGCTGTTTTTT.

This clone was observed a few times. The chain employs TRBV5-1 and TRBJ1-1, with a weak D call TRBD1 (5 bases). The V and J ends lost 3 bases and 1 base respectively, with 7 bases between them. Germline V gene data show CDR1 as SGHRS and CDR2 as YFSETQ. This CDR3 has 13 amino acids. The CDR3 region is CASSWDWNTEAFF. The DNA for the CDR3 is TGCGCCAGCAGCTGGGACTGGAACACTGAAGCTTTCTTT.

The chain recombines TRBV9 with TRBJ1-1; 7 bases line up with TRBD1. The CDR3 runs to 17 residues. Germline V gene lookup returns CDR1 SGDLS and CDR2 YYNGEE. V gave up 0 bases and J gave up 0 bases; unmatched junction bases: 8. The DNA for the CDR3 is TGTGCCAGCAGCGTAGAGGGGACAACAGGGGTGAACACTGAAGCTTTCTTT. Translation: CASSVEGTTGVNTEAFF.

CDR3 loop: CASSRSSSGREIGELFF. The CDR3 DNA is TGTGCCAGCAGTCGGTCAAGTTCGGGGAGGGAGATAGGGGAGCTGTTTTTT. The chain joins TRBV27 to TRBJ2-2, with 7 bases fitting TRBD2. Trimming removed 5 bases from V and 8 bases from J; junction bases left unmatched: 17. The CDR3 consists of 17 residues. From germline, CDR1 is MNHEY and CDR2 SMNVEV (reference sequence).

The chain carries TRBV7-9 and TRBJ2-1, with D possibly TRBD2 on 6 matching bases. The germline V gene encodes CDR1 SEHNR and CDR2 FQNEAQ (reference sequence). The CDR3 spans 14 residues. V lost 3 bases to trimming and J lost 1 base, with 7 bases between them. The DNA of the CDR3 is TGTGCCAGCAGCTTGACTAGTTCCTACAATGAGCAGTTCTTC. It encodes CASSLTSSYNEQFF.

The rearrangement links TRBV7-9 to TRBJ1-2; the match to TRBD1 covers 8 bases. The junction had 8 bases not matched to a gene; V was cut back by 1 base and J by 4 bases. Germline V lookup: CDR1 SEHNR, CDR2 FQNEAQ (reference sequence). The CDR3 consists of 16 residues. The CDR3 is CASSLEGQDYLYGYTF. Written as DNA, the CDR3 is TGTGCCAGCAGCTTAGAGGGACAGGACTACCTCTATGGCTACACCTTC.

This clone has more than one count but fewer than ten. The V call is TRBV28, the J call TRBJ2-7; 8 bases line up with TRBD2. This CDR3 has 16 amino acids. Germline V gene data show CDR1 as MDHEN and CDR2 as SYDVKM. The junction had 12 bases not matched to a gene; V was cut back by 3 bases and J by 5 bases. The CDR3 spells CASSFFGGGRYDEQYF. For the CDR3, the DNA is TGTGCCAGCAGTTTTTTTGGGGGCGGGAGGTACGACGAGCAGTACTTC.